Listed below are T cell receptor beta chains from one sample, sequenced in a study of neoadjuvant anti-PD-1 for oral cavity cancer. The repertoire was sequenced with immunoSEQ multiplex PCR; TCRdb's copy has only in-frame clones and lacks some. The table shows roughly 34,000 clones, with around nine tenths occurring only once. This specimen consisted of PBMCs, obtained before nivolumab (anti-PD-1) treatment. These receptors were obtained from a person aged 35 to 85 with oral cavity squamous cell carcinoma. The CDR3 runs from the conserved cysteine through the conserved F or W. D genes are given only for firm matches. Clone size is stated in some rows and not others, as once, few, many or a class when expanded.

j_gene,abundance,v_gene,d_gene,CDR3aa,CDR3nt
TRBJ1-1,-,TRBV7-9,-,CASSLTWGPNTEAFF,TGTGCCAGCAGCTTAACTTGGGGGCCGAACACTGAAGCTTTCTTT
TRBJ1-1,-,TRBV27,TRBD1,CASSPQQGGTEAFF,TGTGCCAGCAGTCCGCAACAGGGGGGCACTGAAGCTTTCTTT
TRBJ2-7,-,TRBV7-6,-,CASSLAAGEMYEQYF,TGTGCCAGCAGCCTAGCGGCAGGGGAAATGTACGAGCAGTACTTC
TRBJ1-5,once,TRBV2,-,CASSEFSLNQPQHF,TGTGCCAGCAGTGAATTCAGCCTCAATCAGCCCCAGCATTTT
TRBJ1-2,-,TRBV4-3,-,CASSQVAGNYGYTF,TGCGCCAGCAGCCAAGTGGCAGGCAACTATGGCTACACCTTC
TRBJ2-5,-,TRBV7-2,-,CASSLVRTQETQYF,TGTGCCAGCAGCTTAGTACGGACTCAGGAGACCCAGTACTTC
TRBJ2-1,-,TRBV9,TRBD2,CASSVGLGGRREQFF,TGTGCCAGCAGCGTCGGGCTCGGGGGGAGGCGGGAGCAGTTCTTC
TRBJ1-1,-,TRBV25-1,-,CASTENTEAFF,TGTGCCAGCACTGAGAACACTGAAGCTTTCTTT
TRBJ1-2,-,TRBV5-1,TRBD1,CASSLVSGGVGYTF,TGCGCCAGCAGCTTGGTCTCAGGGGGCGTTGGCTACACCTTC
TRBJ1-1,-,TRBV6-5,-,CASRGTLTEAFF,TGTGCCAGCAGAGGGACATTAACTGAAGCTTTCTTT
TRBJ2-1,-,TRBV6-6,-,CASSYFLAEGNEQFF,TGTGCCAGCAGTTACTTTCTAGCCGAGGGCAATGAGCAGTTCTTC
TRBJ1-5,-,TRBV5-6,TRBD1,CASSLRDRYNQPQHF,TGTGCCAGCAGCTTGAGGGACAGGTACAATCAGCCCCAGCATTTT
TRBJ1-2,once,TRBV10-3,TRBD1,CAISSEGALSGYTF,TGTGCCATCAGTTCGGAGGGGGCGTTATCTGGCTACACCTTC
TRBJ1-4,-,TRBV11-2,-,CASSLDITNEKLFF,TGTGCCAGCAGCCTGGACATAACTAATGAAAAACTGTTTTTT
TRBJ2-7,-,TRBV6-1,TRBD1,CASSSGTGATYEQYF,TGTGCCAGCAGTTCCGGGACAGGGGCTACCTACGAGCAGTACTTC
TRBJ1-4,-,TRBV6-6,-,CASSSGPSREKLFF,TGTGCCAGCAGTTCCGGACCCTCTAGGGAAAAACTGTTTTTT
TRBJ1-4,-,TRBV18,-,CASSPRQSNEKLFF,TGTGCCAGCTCACCAAGGCAGTCTAATGAAAAACTGTTTTTT
TRBJ2-3,-,TRBV4-3,-,CASSQDSFSTDTQYF,TGCGCCAGCAGCCAAGATTCATTTAGCACAGATACGCAGTATTTT
TRBJ1-5,-,TRBV5-5,-,CASSLRSGSSNQPQHF,TGTGCCAGCAGCTTGCGGTCGGGGAGTAGCAATCAGCCCCAGCATTTT
TRBJ1-6,-,TRBV5-1,-,CASSPGRAENSPLHF,TGCGCCAGCAGCCCTGGGAGGGCGGAAAATTCACCCCTCCACTTT
TRBJ2-1,-,TRBV28,-,CASSPKGNEQFF,TGTGCCAGCAGTCCCAAGGGAAATGAGCAGTTCTTC
TRBJ2-3,-,TRBV7-6,-,CASSQQRAPDTQYF,TGTGCCAGCAGCCAACAGCGGGCGCCAGATACGCAGTATTTT
TRBJ2-7,-,TRBV7-6,TRBD1,CASSPRQGNYEQYF,TGTGCCAGCAGCCCCCGACAGGGGAACTACGAGCAGTACTTC
TRBJ1-3,-,TRBV11-2,-,CASSLPGNTIYF,TGTGCCAGCAGCTTACCCGGAAACACCATATATTTT
TRBJ1-2,-,TRBV5-1,-,CASSRTVDSNYGYTF,TGCGCCAGCAGTCGGACGGTAGATTCTAACTATGGCTACACCTTC
TRBJ1-1,-,TRBV7-2,TRBD1,CASSPSGQLNTEAFF,TGTGCCAGCAGCCCTTCGGGACAGTTGAACACTGAAGCTTTCTTT
TRBJ2-5,-,TRBV6-6,-,CASSYPGGPSQETQYF,TGTGCCAGCAGTTACCCCGGGGGACCGTCGCAAGAGACCCAGTACTTC
TRBJ1-2,-,TRBV5-1,TRBD1,CASSPGAQGAYGYTF,TGCGCCAGCAGCCCTGGAGCACAGGGGGCGTATGGCTACACCTTC
TRBJ2-3,-,TRBV7-9,TRBD2,CASSSAGGVTDTQYF,TGTGCCAGCAGCTCGGCGGGGGGGGTTACAGATACGCAGTATTTT
TRBJ1-2,-,TRBV5-5,-,CASSLGTTNYGYTF,TGTGCCAGCAGCTTGGGGACAACCAACTATGGCTACACCTTC
TRBJ2-1,-,TRBV19,TRBD1,CASSMGQGQYNEQFF,TGTGCCAGTAGTATGGGACAGGGCCAATACAATGAGCAGTTCTTC
TRBJ2-7,once,TRBV6-5,-,CASSYSAGTHEYF,TGTGCCAGCAGTTACTCCGCCGGGACACATGAGTACTTC
TRBJ2-7,-,TRBV11-2,TRBD1,CASSPGQGDEQYF,TGTGCCAGCAGCCCCGGACAGGGGGACGAGCAGTACTTC
TRBJ2-7,-,TRBV10-3,-,CAISWGQPGNEQYF,TGTGCCATCAGCTGGGGGCAACCGGGCAACGAGCAGTACTTC
TRBJ1-1,-,TRBV7-3,-,CASSVFMNTEAFF,TGTGCCAGCAGCGTATTCATGAACACTGAAGCTTTCTTT
TRBJ1-4,medium-sized,TRBV7-9,-,CASSYLIEKLFF,TGTGCCAGCAGCTACCTAATTGAAAAACTGTTTTTT
TRBJ1-6,-,TRBV5-1,-,CASSFGTADNSPLHF,TGCGCCAGCAGCTTCGGGACCGCTGATAATTCACCCCTCCACTTT
TRBJ1-1,-,TRBV4-1,-,CASSQEGRGSEAFF,TGCGCCAGCAGCCAAGAGGGGCGGGGCTCTGAAGCTTTCTTT
TRBJ2-7,few,TRBV4-2,-,CASSQAGDGFRPYEQYF,TGTGCCAGCAGCCAAGCGGGAGACGGTTTTAGGCCCTACGAGCAGTACTTC
TRBJ1-3,few,TRBV4-3,TRBD1,CASSQSPDDRAGNTIYF,TGCGCCAGCAGCCAGTCGCCCGACGACAGGGCTGGAAACACCATATATTTT
TRBJ2-7,-,TRBV19,-,CASSIVGNSYEQYF,TGTGCCAGTAGTATTGTAGGCAACTCCTACGAGCAGTACTTC
TRBJ1-3,-,TRBV7-9,-,CGSSGNTIYF,TGTGGGTCTTCTGGAAACACCATATATTTT
TRBJ1-2,-,TRBV5-6,-,CATTSYRDQGHTF,TGTGCCACCACATCTTACAGGGATCAAGGCCACACCTTC
TRBJ1-3,-,TRBV29-1,-,CSAPGLGNTIYF,TGCAGCGCACCGGGCCTCGGAAACACCATATATTTT
TRBJ2-4,-,TRBV5-4,TRBD1,CASRPGGAGAKNIQYF,TGTGCCAGCAGGCCAGGGGGCGCCGGGGCCAAAAACATTCAGTACTTC
TRBJ1-5,-,TRBV6-5,-,CASSYRGGNQPQHF,TGTGCCAGCAGTTACCGGGGGGGGAATCAGCCCCAGCATTTT
TRBJ1-1,once,TRBV29-1,-,CSGSTRNTEAFF,TGCAGCGGGTCGACAAGAAACACTGAAGCTTTCTTT
TRBJ1-4,-,TRBV19,-,CASSPRRINEKLFF,TGTGCCAGTAGTCCGAGACGGATTAATGAAAAACTGTTTTTT
TRBJ2-4,-,TRBV19,TRBD1,CASSTRTGAKNNLAKNIQYF,TGTGCCAGTAGTACCCGGACAGGAGCCAAAAACAACTTAGCCAAAAACATTCAGTACTTC
TRBJ1-1,-,TRBV7-2,-,CASSLGATLNTEAFF,TGTGCCAGCAGCTTAGGGGCCACTCTGAACACTGAAGCTTTCTTT
TRBJ1-4,-,TRBV4-3,-,CASSQGGNWQKLFF,TGCGCCAGCAGCCAAGGGGGGAATTGGCAGAAACTGTTTTTT